The rows below give T cell receptor beta chains drawn from one sample of a study of a mutant IDH1 vaccine in newly diagnosed glioma. Antigens of these TCRs are unknown. Using immunoSEQ multiplex PCR, the repertoire was profiled, and TCRdb retains in-frame clones only, with some absent. The profile shows 58,000 or so clones, roughly nine tenths of them singletons. Sequenced material: PBMCs, taken from a glioma patient whose treatment included an IDH1 peptide vaccine. All receptors derive from a man between 40 and 49 years old with glioma. CDR3s include the opening cysteine and the closing phenylalanine or tryptophan. The D gene is left open where the match is weak. Clone size is given for some rows only: seen once, a few or many times, or a class if the clone is expanded.

TGTGCCAGCGGAAGTGCGGGGCCCCCGGATACGCAGTATTTT | CASGSAGPPDTQYF | . | TRBJ2-3 | TRBV6-5 | .
TGTGCCAGCAGTCCGCCGGCAGGCGAGACCGGGGAGCTGTTTTTT | CASSPPAGETGELFF | . | TRBJ2-2 | TRBV6-6 | .
TGTGCCAGCTCACCCGGGACACAATCCTACGAGCAGTACTTC | CASSPGTQSYEQYF | . | TRBJ2-7 | TRBV18 | .
TGTGCCAGCAGTTTCGTAGCGGGAGTCAACGAGCAGTACTTC | CASSFVAGVNEQYF | TRBD2 | TRBJ2-7 | TRBV27 | .
TGCGCCAGCAGCCAAGATGGCTACGACTCGAACGTTCAGTACTTC | CASSQDGYDSNVQYF | . | TRBJ2-4 | TRBV4-1 | .
TGTGCCAGCAGGCCCACTAGCGATTCATCCTACAATGAGCAGTTCTTC | CASRPTSDSSYNEQFF | TRBD2 | TRBJ2-1 | TRBV2 | .
TGCGCCAGCAGCTTGGCTGGGACAGGGGAAGAGACCCAGTACTTC | CASSLAGTGEETQYF | TRBD1 | TRBJ2-5 | TRBV5-1 | .
TGTGCCAGCAGCTTAGTGGGCAGCCCTAATGAAAAACTGTTTTTT | CASSLVGSPNEKLFF | . | TRBJ1-4 | TRBV7-9 | .
TGTGCTAGTGGTTTGTATGGTCGTCCTGAAGCTTTCTTT | CASGLYGRPEAFF | . | TRBJ1-1 | TRBV12-5 | .
TGCGCCAGCAGCCCGGGACATATCAATCAGCCCCAGCATTTT | CASSPGHINQPQHF | . | TRBJ1-5 | TRBV5-1 | .
TGTGCCAGCAGTTTAACAGGGTATGATGAAGCTTTCTTT | CASSLTGYDEAFF | . | TRBJ1-1 | TRBV27 | .
TGTGCCACCAGCTGGGACGTTATAGCTAACTATGGCTACACCTTC | CATSWDVIANYGYTF | . | TRBJ1-2 | TRBV15 | .
TGTGCCAGCAGTCAACTGGGCGGGAGTACAGATACGCAGTATTTT | CASSQLGGSTDTQYF | TRBD2 | TRBJ2-3 | TRBV6-4 | .
TGTGCCAGCAGCCCACTCGGACTAGCGGGAGGCGACGAGCAGTACTTC | CASSPLGLAGGDEQYF | TRBD2 | TRBJ2-7 | TRBV7-8 | .
TGCAGTGCATACGGCAGTTACGAGCAGTACTTC | CSAYGSYEQYF | . | TRBJ2-7 | TRBV20-1 | .
TGCGCCAGCACCCTGGGGAGGGGGAACACTGAAGCTTTCTTT | CASTLGRGNTEAFF | . | TRBJ1-1 | TRBV5-1 | .
TGCGCCAGCAGCCAAGCGGAACTAGCGGGAGGCCCTGGGGAGCAGTTCTTC | CASSQAELAGGPGEQFF | TRBD2 | TRBJ2-1 | TRBV4-3 | .
TGTGCCAGCAGCTTGGTAGCGGGAGGTGCGTACGAGCAGTACTTC | CASSLVAGGAYEQYF | TRBD2 | TRBJ2-7 | TRBV7-2 | once
TGTGCCAGTAGTGGACTAGTCGGGGAGCTGTTTTTT | CASSGLVGELFF | TRBD2 | TRBJ2-2 | TRBV19 | .
TGTGCCAGCAGCACCTGGACTAGCCCGACCTACGAGCAGTACTTC | CASSTWTSPTYEQYF | TRBD2 | TRBJ2-7 | TRBV7-2 | .
TGTGCCAGCAGAGGACAGGGCGGCACTGAAGCTTTCTTT | CASRGQGGTEAFF | TRBD1 | TRBJ1-1 | TRBV2 | few
TGTGCCAGCAGCTCAATGGGTCAGCCCCAGCATTTT | CASSSMGQPQHF | . | TRBJ1-5 | TRBV5-6 | few
TGCGCCAGCCCCGGACTAGCGGGCCAGTACTTC | CASPGLAGQYF | TRBD2 | TRBJ2-7 | TRBV10-1 | .
TGTGCCAGCAGCTTAAAAGCTTCCGGGGAGCTGTTTTTT | CASSLKASGELFF | . | TRBJ2-2 | TRBV11-2 | .
TGTGCCAGCAGTGAGGGCGCAGGGTGGAACACTGAAGCTTTCTTT | CASSEGAGWNTEAFF | . | TRBJ1-1 | TRBV6-1 | few
TGTGCCAGCAGCTGGACTGGAAGCACAGATACGCAGTATTTT | CASSWTGSTDTQYF | . | TRBJ2-3 | TRBV6-5 | .
TGTGCCAGCAGCTCACTAGCGTTCCACGAGCAGTACTTC | CASSSLAFHEQYF | TRBD2 | TRBJ2-7 | TRBV7-9 | .
TGTGCCAGCAGTTTACAAGAGGACTACGAGCAGTACTTC | CASSLQEDYEQYF | . | TRBJ2-7 | TRBV27 | .
TGTGCCAGCAGTTACCCTCGAAAGGGACTTCACGAGCAGTACTTC | CASSYPRKGLHEQYF | . | TRBJ2-7 | TRBV6-5 | .
TGTGCCAGCAGCCCCAGGGGCGGGAGGAACACCGGGGAGCTGTTTTTT | CASSPRGGRNTGELFF | . | TRBJ2-2 | TRBV5-8 | .
TGTGCCAGCAGCTTAGTTGGCCTAGCAGGAGAGCAGTTCTTC | CASSLVGLAGEQFF | . | TRBJ2-1 | TRBV7-9 | .
TGTGCCAGCAGTTTAACGGGACAGGGGTACTACGAGCAGTACTTC | CASSLTGQGYYEQYF | TRBD1 | TRBJ2-7 | TRBV27 | .
TGTGCCAGCAGCTTAGTCCTGGCGGTATCCACTGAAGCTTTCTTT | CASSLVLAVSTEAFF | . | TRBJ1-1 | TRBV7-9 | few
TGTGCCAGCATACCCCAGGGGGCGTATTTCGGCTACACCTTC | CASIPQGAYFGYTF | TRBD1 | TRBJ1-2 | TRBV7-9 | .
TGTGCCAGCAGCTTAATGAGAAGTGAAGCTTTCTTT | CASSLMRSEAFF | . | TRBJ1-1 | TRBV7-2 | .
TGTGCCAGCAGCTTAACGGAGGTTAGCCACCAGTACTTC | CASSLTEVSHQYF | . | TRBJ2-7 | TRBV7-3 | .
TGTGCCAGCTCACCAACGGACAGTCGGTACACTGAAGCTTTCTTT | CASSPTDSRYTEAFF | . | TRBJ1-1 | TRBV18 | .
TGCAGGGCGCATGGTATGAACACTGAAGCTTTCTTT | CRAHGMNTEAFF | . | TRBJ1-1 | TRBV29-1 | .
TGTGCCACCAACAGGGGGCGCTACGAGCAGTACTTC | CATNRGRYEQYF | TRBD1 | TRBJ2-7 | TRBV6-1 | .
TGTGCCAGCAGTAACAGGGCCTATGGCTACACCTTC | CASSNRAYGYTF | . | TRBJ1-2 | TRBV6-5 | few
TGTGCCAGTAAGGCACTAGCCCAAGTCCATGAGCAGTTCTTC | CASKALAQVHEQFF | . | TRBJ2-1 | TRBV19 | .
TGTGCTAGTGGTCGACCAGTGGTAGGCGCGGACGAGCAGTACTTC | CASGRPVVGADEQYF | . | TRBJ2-7 | TRBV12-5 | .
TGTGCCAGCAGCTTAGTTCCCTCCGGGGGGCGACCTTCGAGCTATGGCTACACCTTC | CASSLVPSGGRPSSYGYTF | . | TRBJ1-2 | TRBV11-2 | .
TGTGCCTCCAAGGAGTCGGGGCTGGGAGAAAAACTGTTTTTT | CASKESGLGEKLFF | . | TRBJ1-4 | TRBV6-5 | few
TGTGCCAGCACCCCGGGGGCAGGGGGCAACCCTGGGGCCAACGTCCTGACTTTC | CASTPGAGGNPGANVLTF | TRBD1 | TRBJ2-6 | TRBV28 | .
TGTGCCAGCAGTTTAGGGGTTGGGACCTACGAGCAGTACTTC | CASSLGVGTYEQYF | . | TRBJ2-7 | TRBV27 | .
TGTGCCAGCAGCCTAGGACGGAACAATCAGCCCCAGCATTTT | CASSLGRNNQPQHF | . | TRBJ1-5 | TRBV5-6 | .
TGTGCCAGCAGCTTGTATCGGGCGACGGGGGGAAACACCATATATTTT | CASSLYRATGGNTIYF | . | TRBJ1-3 | TRBV5-4 | .
TGTGCCATCAGTGAGTCGGGCCTAGACTCAGATACGCAGTATTTT | CAISESGLDSDTQYF | . | TRBJ2-3 | TRBV10-3 | .
TGTGCCAGTAGTATGTTCGGGGGCTCTGGAAACACCATATATTTT | CASSMFGGSGNTIYF | . | TRBJ1-3 | TRBV19 | .
TGCGCCAGCAGCTTGGAAAGGGGTATAACGAACGGGGAGCTGTTTTTT | CASSLERGITNGELFF | . | TRBJ2-2 | TRBV5-1 | .
TGTGCCAGCAGCGCGAGTGAGAGCGGCAGCCGCCTGGTCGGCTACACCTTC | CASSASESGSRLVGYTF | . | TRBJ1-2 | TRBV7-9 | .
TGTGCCAGCAGCCCGGCCGAGGGCAATCAGCCCCAGCATTTT | CASSPAEGNQPQHF | . | TRBJ1-5 | TRBV5-8 | .
TGTGCCAGCAGCTTAGTGGGCAGACCTTACGAGCAGTACTTC | CASSLVGRPYEQYF | . | TRBJ2-7 | TRBV7-9 | .